A single sample gave rise to the 26 T cell receptor beta chains below, sequenced in a study of blood T cell repertoires in COVID-19. The protocol was immunoSEQ multiplex PCR, while the TCRdb copy is restricted to in-frame clones and leaves out a portion. The sample includes some 270,000 clones, around 88% of them seen just once. Sequencing was done on a sample of peripheral blood. The receptors were sampled from a woman older than 75 with COVID-19, enrolled during active disease.

The rearrangement links TRBV28 to TRBJ1-5; 7 bases align to TRBD1. Germline lookup yields CDR1 MDHEN and CDR2 SYDVKM. This CDR3 region has 14 residues. The V segment lost 8 bases and the J segment 3 bases; nucleotides outside the gene matches: 7. This CDR3 is CASRSGQFNQPQHF. The CDR3 DNA reads as TGTGCCAGCCGTTCGGGACAGTTCAATCAGCCCCAGCATTTT.

This clone has just one count. The chain employs TRBV6-5 and TRBJ1-3; no definite D call. Germline loops: CDR1 MNHEY, CDR2 SVGAGI. V shed 8 bases and J shed 0 bases, with 11 bases lying between them. The CDR3 is 14 residues long. CDR3 residues: CASGRKNSGNTIYF. The CDR3, as DNA: TGTGCCAGCGGCCGAAAGAACTCTGGAAACACCATATATTTT.

On this clone: Relative to the germline gene, one junction end is altered; a read error may explain this. The rearrangement links TRBV7-2 to TRBJ1-2, with D unresolved. The CDR3 is made up of 9 amino acids. Germline values: CDR1 SGHTA, CDR2 FQGNSA. CDR3 sequence reads: CASSPPGDF. The CDR3 nucleotides are TGTGCCAGCAGCCCCCCGGGAGACTTC.

V usage is TRBV28 and J usage is TRBJ2-7, with a weak D call TRBD1 (6 bases). Trimming pared 2 bases from V and 5 bases from J, leaving 19 bases between. The CDR3 consists of 16 residues. CDR1 MDHEN and CDR2 SYDVKM come from the germline V gene. CDR3 residues: CASSLVADRPVDEQYV. The CDR3 DNA reads TGTGCCAGCAGTTTAGTCGCCGACAGGCCAGTGGACGAGCAGTACGTC.

The chain employs TRBV28 and TRBJ1-3; D gene unclear. There are 15 residues in the CDR3. Germline V gives CDR1 MDHEN, CDR2 SYDVKM. Trimming took off 1 base at V and 0 bases at J, with 7 bases between the two ends. The CDR3 nucleotides read TGTGCCAGCAGTTTATCAGAAGTCTCTGGAAACACCATATATTTT. Translated, it gives CASSLSEVSGNTIYF.

DNA for the CDR3: TGCGCCAGCAGCTTCGGGCGGGGACAGGGGGCTTCAAATGAGCAGTTCTTC. Translated: CASSFGRGQGASNEQFF. This chain uses TRBV5-1 with TRBJ2-1; TRBD1 matches at 12 bases. Looked up from germline, CDR1 is SGHRS and CDR2 is YFSETQ. Trimming at V came to 2 bases and at J to 7 bases, leaving 10 bases not matched to a gene. This CDR3 is built from 17 residues.

The chain employs TRBV6-5 and TRBJ1-5, with 9 bases fitting TRBD1. V lost 7 bases, J lost 3 bases, and 4 bases stayed unmatched. Germline V CDR1 and CDR2: MNHEY, SVGAGI. This CDR3 comprises 14 residues. In nucleotides, the CDR3 is TGTGCCAGCAAGGGGACAGGGAACAATCAGCCCCAGCATTTT. It encodes CASKGTGNNQPQHF.

The rearrangement uses TRBV6-5 and TRBJ2-7, with D possibly TRBD1 on 6 matching bases. The CDR3 is 15 residues long. V dropped 0 bases and J dropped 2 bases, with 11 bases sitting between them. Germline V gene lookup returns CDR1 MNHEY and CDR2 SVGAGI. In DNA, the CDR3 is TGTGCCAGCAGTTACTCATACAGGGCCGCCTACGAGCAGTACTTC. It yields the protein CASSYSYRAAYEQYF.

The chain uses TRBV12-3 or TRBV12-4 and TRBJ1-2; D gene unclear. V was clipped by 3 bases and J by 0 bases, with 5 bases between them. The CDR3 runs to 13 residues. This chain's CDR3 is CASSLSPNYGYTF. The CDR3 DNA is TGTGCCAGCAGTTTGAGCCCTAACTATGGCTACACCTTC.

The V call is TRBV9, the J call TRBJ1-2; the D is unclear. The CDR3 covers 17 residues. Germline CDR1 and CDR2: SGDLS and YYNGEE. V was shortened by 0 bases and J by 4 bases, with 19 bases between the two germline ends. The CDR3 nucleotides are TGTGCCAGCAGCGTAGAGCTCCAGGAGGCTGCGGGCTATGGCTACACCTTC. This sequence encodes CASSVELQEAAGYGYTF.

The J gene is TRBJ2-5, the V gene TRBV7-2; 8 nucleotides match TRBD2. V shed 5 bases and J 6 bases; nucleotides not matched to a gene: 8. The germline CDR1 and CDR2 sequences are SGHTA and FQGNSA. The CDR3 is 14 amino acids. CDR3 bases: TGTGCCAGCAGCCCATCGGGGGGGCCGAAGACCCAGTACTTC. Translating it yields CASSPSGGPKTQYF.

The chain carries TRBV4-1 and TRBJ2-7, with D maybe TRBD1 (6 bases). The V and J ends lost 1 base and 4 bases respectively, with 17 bases between them. From germline, CDR1 is MGHRA and CDR2 YSYEKL. The CDR3 is 16 residues long. CDR3 in DNA: TGCGCCAGCAGCCAAGCAGGGCGACAACAGGGATACGAGCAGTACTTC. Translation gives CASSQAGRQQGYEQYF.

This clone was counted only a few times. V and J are TRBV2 and TRBJ1-1; 8 bases agree with TRBD1. The ends lost 4 bases at V and 3 bases at J; junction bases unmatched: 7. CDR1 and CDR2 (germline): SNHLY, FYNNEI. This CDR3 spans 15 amino acids. CDR3 loop: CASSVQGARYTEAFF. The CDR3 region has the DNA TGTGCCAGCAGTGTTCAGGGGGCTAGATACACTGAAGCTTTCTTT. The whole variable domain, remainder taken from reference TRBV2 and TRBJ1-1, is EPEVTQTPSHQVTQMGQEVILRCVPISNHLYFYWYRQILGQKVEFLVSFYNNEISEKSEIFDDQFSVERPDGSNFTLKIRSTKLEDSAMYFCASSVQGARYTEAFFGQGTRLTVV.

This clone was seen more than once but under ten times. This chain connects TRBV5-1 to TRBJ2-7, with 7 bases matching TRBD1. The germline CDR1 and CDR2 sequences are SGHRS and YFSETQ. V trimming: 0 bases; J trimming: 7 bases; junction bases outside the gene matches: 7. The CDR3 is made up of 14 amino acids. DNA of the CDR3: TGCGCCAGCAGCTTGGGAGACAGGGTAGGGGAGCAGTACGTC. Its protein product is CASSLGDRVGEQYV.

The chain uses TRBV3-1 (or the pseudogene TRBV3-2) and TRBJ1-3; 8 nucleotides line up with TRBD1. This CDR3 is built from 17 residues. CDR1 and CDR2 (germline): LGHDT, YNNKEL (reference sequence). The V and J ends lost 3 bases and 1 base, in that order; junction bases with no gene match: 8. The CDR3 region is CASSQTGELGSGNTIYF. The CDR3 bases are TGTGCCAGCAGCCAGACAGGGGAATTGGGATCTGGAAACACCATATATTTT.

The rearrangement links TRBV11-2 to TRBJ2-7; D is perhaps TRBD2 (6 bases). The CDR3 extends over 13 amino acids. CDR1 and CDR2 (germline): SGHAT, FQNNGV. Trimming took off 5 bases at V and 1 base at J, with 9 bases between the two ends. CDR3 DNA: TGTGCCAGCAGCCGGACTACTTCCTACGAGCAGTACGTC. It yields the protein CASSRTTSYEQYV.

The chain recombines TRBV9 with TRBJ2-1, with 8 bases that match TRBD1. This CDR3 is built from 16 residues. Germline V gives CDR1 SGDLS, CDR2 YYNGEE. V gave up 2 bases and J gave up 0 bases; unmatched junction bases: 4. CDR3 bases: TGTGCCAGCAGCGTGAAGGACAGGGCCTCCTACAATGAGCAGTTCTTC. Encoded protein: CASSVKDRASYNEQFF.

The sample holds a few counts of this clone. The rearrangement links TRBV3-1 (or the pseudogene TRBV3-2) to TRBJ1-2; the D gene is possibly TRBD1 (5 bases). CDR1 and CDR2 from the germline V gene are LGHDT and YNNKEL (reference sequence). V was clipped by 4 bases and J by 3 bases, with 15 bases between them. This CDR3 has 15 amino acids. The CDR3 nucleotides read TGTGCCAGCAGCCCAACGACCCAGGGTGACTATGGCTACACCTTC. Translation gives CASSPTTQGDYGYTF.

In this sample, this clone turned up once. The V call is TRBV5-1, the J call TRBJ1-2, with 8 bases matching TRBD1. The length of the CDR3 is 14 residues. The trim removed 8 bases at V and 6 bases at J, leaving 12 bases unmatched. CDR1 SGHRS and CDR2 YFSETQ come from the germline V gene. This chain's CDR3 is CASSPSGTGDGYTF. The CDR3 region has the DNA TGCGCCAGTAGTCCTTCCGGGACAGGAGATGGCTACACCTTC.

V is TRBV2 and J is TRBJ2-5; D might be TRBD1 (5 bases). The CDR3 spans 11 residues. V lost 4 bases and J lost 9, with 9 bases in between. Germline CDR1 is SNHLY and CDR2 is FYNNEI. The CDR3 here is CASSALGAQYF. Written as DNA, the CDR3 is TGTGCCAGCAGTGCCCTAGGGGCCCAGTACTTC.

The rearrangement joins TRBV5-1 to TRBJ1-4; 10 nucleotides match TRBD1. J lost 8 bases, V lost 3 bases, and 4 bases had no gene match. This CDR3 region has 14 residues. In germline, CDR1 is SGHRS, CDR2 YFSETQ. CDR3 nucleotide sequence: TGCGCCAGCAGCTCGCGGGACAGGGGCGAAAAACTGTTTTTT. Amino acid sequence: CASSSRDRGEKLFF.

The chain recombines TRBV7-2 with TRBJ2-3; D remains unclear. Germline assignment: CDR1 SGHTA and CDR2 FQGNSA. The CDR3 length is 14 residues. Trimming took off 5 bases at V and 2 bases at J, with 11 bases between the two ends. The CDR3 bases are TGTGCCAGCAGCGCCTATATAATCACAGATACGCAGTATTTT. It yields the protein CASSAYIITDTQYF.

The CDR3: CASKVPGTGELFF. DNA of the CDR3: TGTGCCAGTAAGGTTCCGGGAACCGGGGAGCTGTTTTTT. The rearrangement uses TRBV19 and TRBJ2-2; D is perhaps TRBD2 (5 bases). The V and J ends lost 7 bases and 5 bases respectively, with 11 bases between them. This CDR3 contains 13 residues. Germline V lookup: CDR1 LNHDA, CDR2 SQIVND (reference sequence).

This clone was recorded once. The chain employs TRBV28 and TRBJ1-2, with TRBD1 matching 9 bases. Germline V lookup: CDR1 MDHEN, CDR2 SYDVKM. Trimming at V came to 5 bases and at J to 8 bases, leaving 12 bases not matched to a gene. CDR3 length equals 15 residues. The CDR3 coding sequence is TGTGCCAGCAGTGGGGGCCGACAGGGGGAGCGGGGCTACACCTTC. It yields the protein CASSGGRQGERGYTF.

The count of this clone is one. This chain uses TRBV4-2 with TRBJ2-6, with D tentatively TRBD1 (5 bases). V was trimmed by 4 bases and J by 2 bases, leaving 12 bases between them. Per the germline V gene, CDR1 is LGHNA and CDR2 is YNFKEQ. There are 16 residues in the CDR3. The DNA of the CDR3 is TGTGCCAGCAGCCTCTCACAGGCCGCTGGGGCCAACGTCCTGACTTTC. Encoded protein: CASSLSQAAGANVLTF.

This clone was seen a single time. The V call is TRBV28, the J call TRBJ2-7; 8 bases fit TRBD1. The CDR3 extends over 13 amino acids. Looked up from germline, CDR1 is MDHEN and CDR2 is SYDVKM. V lost 6 bases and J lost 6; bases outside the gene matches: 7. Written as DNA, the CDR3 is TGTGCCAGCAGCACCATCGACAGGGGCGAGCAGTACGTC. Residues: CASSTIDRGEQYV.